A selection of T cell receptor beta chains follows, all from one sample in a study of low-dose radiotherapy and immunotherapy resistance in tumors. TCRdb re-called the reads through MiXCR, storing one row per CDR3 protein. Of 75,000 to 95,000 distinct CDR3 sequences in the sample, 20% to 25% were seen once. The sample was PBMCs, taken after low-dose radiotherapy plus immunotherapy. The receptors were sampled from a female donor with ovarian cancer. Both conserved end residues are part of each CDR3. The D gene is left open where the match is weak. The listing skips clone size in some rows; elsewhere it reads once, few, many or a size class.

CASSPRGLAGQTQYF	TGTGCCAGCAGCCCAAGAGGACTAGCGGGACAGACCCAGTACTTC	many	TRBD2	TRBJ2-5	TRBV7-8
CASSLGQGRQLPGELFF	TGTGCCAGCAGTTTAGGACAGGGGCGTCAGTTGCCCGGGGAGCTGTTTTTT	many	TRBD1	TRBJ2-2	TRBV12-3/TRBV12-4
CASSRLAGGLLNNEQFF	TGTGCCAGCAGCCGATTAGCGGGGGGACTCCTAAACAATGAGCAGTTCTTC	many	TRBD2	TRBJ2-1	TRBV7-8
CSVEDHYEQYF	TGCAGCGTTGAGGACCACTACGAGCAGTACTTC	many	NA	TRBJ2-7	TRBV29-1
CASSRLKTNEKLFF	TGTGCCAGCAGCAGACTCAAAACTAATGAAAAACTGTTTTTT	many	NA	TRBJ1-4	TRBV6-6
CAWSSGGTEAFF	TGTGCCTGGAGTTCAGGGGGAACTGAAGCTTTCTTT	NA	TRBD1	TRBJ1-1	TRBV30
CASSLFAGMGNEQFF	TGTGCCAGCAGCTTATTCGCGGGAATGGGGAATGAGCAGTTCTTC	many	NA	TRBJ2-1	TRBV7-2
CASSLITINEQFF	TGTGCCAGCAGCTTAATCACTATCAATGAGCAGTTCTTC	many	NA	TRBJ2-1	TRBV7-9
CASSLNTQINTEAFF	TGTGCCAGCAGCTTAAACACACAGATCAACACTGAAGCTTTCTTT	NA	NA	TRBJ1-1	TRBV7-6
CASSRTGGASGAEAFF	TGTGCCAGCAGCCGGACAGGGGGCGCGAGTGGGGCTGAAGCTTTCTTT	many	TRBD1	TRBJ1-1	TRBV3-1
CASSLKFGPDYGYTF	TGTGCCAGCAGTTTAAAATTTGGACCCGACTATGGCTACACCTTC	many	NA	TRBJ1-2	TRBV28
CASSLGTLTDTQYF	TGCGCCAGCAGCTTGGGAACACTCACAGATACGCAGTATTTT	many	NA	TRBJ2-3	TRBV5-1
CASSSSGRYYNEQFF	TGTGCCAGCAGTTCTAGCGGGAGATACTACAATGAGCAGTTCTTC	NA	TRBD2	TRBJ2-1	TRBV27
CASSLAGQGGYEQYF	TGTGCCAGCAGCTTAGCAGGACAGGGAGGATACGAGCAGTACTTC	many	TRBD1	TRBJ2-7	TRBV11-2
CASSVGQGANGELFF	TGTGCCAGTAGTGTCGGACAGGGGGCGAACGGGGAGCTGTTTTTT	many	TRBD1	TRBJ2-2	TRBV19
CASSQETSGGIEQYF	TGTGCCAGCAGCCAAGAGACTAGCGGGGGGATCGAGCAGTACTTC	NA	TRBD2	TRBJ2-7	TRBV4-2
CASSIAPAYGYTF	TGTGCCAGCAGCATTGCTCCGGCATATGGCTACACCTTC	many	NA	TRBJ1-2	TRBV11-1
CSANRDNPPNEQFF	TGCAGTGCTAACCGGGACAACCCCCCCAATGAGCAGTTCTTC	NA	NA	TRBJ2-1	TRBV20-1
CASSLDNYGYTF	TGTGCCAGCAGCTTGGACAACTATGGCTACACCTTC	NA	NA	TRBJ1-2	TRBV5-4
CASSLDRISNQPQHF	TGTGCCAGCAGTTTAGACAGGATAAGCAATCAGCCCCAGCATTTT	many	NA	TRBJ1-5	TRBV12-3/TRBV12-4
CALTGTGGREQYF	TGTGCCTTAACCGGGACAGGGGGTCGCGAGCAGTACTTC	many	TRBD1	TRBJ2-7	TRBV30
CASSPGQIAYIPNEQFF	TGCGCCAGCAGTCCCGGACAGATTGCCTATATCCCCAATGAGCAGTTCTTC	many	NA	TRBJ2-1	TRBV5-1
CASSFEAGVSYNEQFF	TGTGCCAGCAGTTTTGAGGCAGGTGTCTCCTACAATGAGCAGTTCTTC	many	NA	TRBJ2-1	TRBV12-3/TRBV12-4
CASSEQKVRTVFGTGELFF	TGCGCCAGCAGTGAGCAAAAAGTAAGGACAGTTTTTGGCACCGGGGAGCTGTTTTTT	many	NA	TRBJ2-2	TRBV10-1
CASSPGDRAAFF	TGTGCCAGCTCACCAGGGGACAGGGCAGCTTTCTTT	many	TRBD1	TRBJ1-1	TRBV18
CATASGPAETQYF	TGTGCCACAGCATCTGGCCCGGCGGAGACCCAGTACTTC	many	NA	TRBJ2-5	TRBV7-3
CASSQYRTPSGTDTQYF	TGCGCCAGCAGCCAATACAGGACCCCTTCGGGTACCGATACGCAGTATTTT	many	NA	TRBJ2-3	TRBV4-1
CASSQDQGGFGYTF	TGTGCCAGCAGCCAAGATCAGGGGGGCTTCGGCTACACCTTC	many	TRBD1	TRBJ1-2	TRBV14
CASKDRGGENTEAFF	TGCGCCAGCAAGGACAGGGGAGGTGAGAACACTGAAGCTTTCTTT	many	TRBD1	TRBJ1-1	TRBV5-1
CASTGTVAYNEQFF	TGTGCCAGCACCGGGACAGTGGCCTACAATGAGCAGTTCTTC	many	TRBD1	TRBJ2-1	TRBV6-2/TRBV6-3
CSASGGTSYNEQFF	TGCAGTGCGAGTGGTGGGACCTCATACAATGAGCAGTTCTTC	NA	NA	TRBJ2-1	TRBV20-1
CASLGAANPYEQYF	TGTGCCAGTCTCGGGGCAGCAAACCCCTACGAGCAGTACTTC	many	NA	TRBJ2-7	TRBV2
CASSARQGAETQYF	TGTGCCAGCAGCGCGCGACAGGGGGCGGAGACCCAGTACTTC	many	TRBD1	TRBJ2-5	TRBV7-2
CASSYERGSSYNEQFF	TGTGCCAGCAGCTATGAGCGGGGGAGCTCCTACAATGAGCAGTTCTTC	many	TRBD2	TRBJ2-1	TRBV5-4
CASRGTSAGYTF	TGCGCCAGCAGAGGGACATCAGCTGGCTACACCTTC	NA	NA	TRBJ1-2	TRBV6-6
CASSFDRGGYTF	TGTGCCAGCAGTTTCGACCGTGGTGGCTACACCTTC	many	NA	TRBJ1-2	TRBV12-3/TRBV12-4
CATSDSSAYNEQFF	TGTGCCACCAGTGATTCTAGCGCCTACAATGAGCAGTTCTTC	few	NA	TRBJ2-1	TRBV24-1
CASSQDRGGGDTQYF	TGCGCCAGCAGCCAGGACAGGGGGGGCGGAGATACGCAGTATTTT	many	TRBD1	TRBJ2-3	TRBV4-1
CSARDSGSPFHEQYF	TGCAGTGCTAGAGATAGCGGGAGTCCCTTCCACGAGCAGTACTTC	NA	TRBD2	TRBJ2-7	TRBV20-1
CASRSTEGRGYTF	TGTGCCAGCAGGTCGACGGAGGGCCGGGGCTACACCTTC	many	NA	TRBJ1-2	TRBV6-2/TRBV6-3
CASSPRSSIYNEQFF	TGCGCCAGCAGCCCACGCTCCTCCATATACAATGAGCAGTTCTTC	many	NA	TRBJ2-1	TRBV5-1
CASSPGGAKNIQYF	TGCGCCAGCAGCCCAGGGGGGGCCAAAAACATTCAGTACTTC	NA	NA	TRBJ2-4	TRBV5-1
CASSQGSITYYNEQFF	TGTGCCAGCAGCCAAGGTAGTATCACCTACTACAATGAGCAGTTCTTC	few	NA	TRBJ2-1	TRBV3-1
CASSLVGTGGYEQYF	TGCGCCAGCAGCTTGGTGGGGACAGGGGGCTACGAGCAGTACTTC	many	TRBD1	TRBJ2-7	TRBV5-1
CASSLLAGRRTDTQYF	TGTGCCAGCAGTCTACTAGCGGGGCGAAGGACAGATACGCAGTATTTT	many	TRBD2	TRBJ2-3	TRBV27
CASSYEQYF	TGTGCCAGCAGCTACGAGCAGTACTTC	many	NA	TRBJ2-7	TRBV6-2/TRBV6-3
CASSQEWGRTNEKLFF	TGCGCCAGCAGCCAAGAATGGGGCCGCACTAATGAAAAACTGTTTTTT	few	NA	TRBJ1-4	TRBV4-3
CASSPGQGGNRNQPQHF	TGTGCCAGCAGTCCGGGACAGGGGGGGAATCGCAATCAGCCCCAGCATTTT	many	TRBD1	TRBJ1-5	TRBV28
CASSRGGLDTEAFF	TGTGCCAGTTCTAGGGGCGGGTTGGACACTGAAGCTTTCTTT	NA	NA	TRBJ1-1	TRBV19
CASSQDRAALYEQYF	TGTGCCAGCAGCCAAGACAGGGCGGCCTTGTACGAGCAGTACTTC	many	NA	TRBJ2-7	TRBV3-1
CSPRGYTF	TGCAGTCCGCGGGGCTACACCTTC	many	NA	TRBJ1-2	TRBV20-1
CASSMEGREQYF	TGTGCCAGCAGCATGGAGGGGAGGGAGCAGTACTTC	many	NA	TRBJ2-7	TRBV27
CASRETGSDTQYF	TGTGCCAGCAGAGAGACTGGATCAGATACGCAGTATTTT	many	NA	TRBJ2-3	TRBV6-2/TRBV6-3
CASSIRRGQETQYF	TGTGCCAGCAGCATCAGAAGGGGGCAGGAGACCCAGTACTTC	many	TRBD1	TRBJ2-5	TRBV6-1
CASSVDRGGSYEQYF	TGTGCCAGCAGCGTTGACAGGGGTGGCTCCTACGAGCAGTACTTC	many	TRBD1	TRBJ2-7	TRBV7-2